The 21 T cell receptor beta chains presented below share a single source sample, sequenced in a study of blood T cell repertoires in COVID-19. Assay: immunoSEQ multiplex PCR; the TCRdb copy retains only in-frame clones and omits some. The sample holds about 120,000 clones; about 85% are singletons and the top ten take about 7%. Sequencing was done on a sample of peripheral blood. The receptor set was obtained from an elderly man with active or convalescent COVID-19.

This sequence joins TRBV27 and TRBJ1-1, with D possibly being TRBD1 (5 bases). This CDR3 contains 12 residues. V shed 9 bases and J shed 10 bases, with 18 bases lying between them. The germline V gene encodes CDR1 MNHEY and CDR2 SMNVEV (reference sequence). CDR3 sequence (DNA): TGTGCCAGTAAGGGGCCAGGGCCGGGAGCTTTCTTT. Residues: CASKGPGPGAFF.

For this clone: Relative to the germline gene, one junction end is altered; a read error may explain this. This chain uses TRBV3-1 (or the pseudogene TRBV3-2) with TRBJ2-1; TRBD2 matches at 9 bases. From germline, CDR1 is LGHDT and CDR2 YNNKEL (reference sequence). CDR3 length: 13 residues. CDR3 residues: CASSQDTGTSLLF. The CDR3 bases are TGTGCCAGCAGCCAAGATACCGGGACTAGCTTGCTCTTC.

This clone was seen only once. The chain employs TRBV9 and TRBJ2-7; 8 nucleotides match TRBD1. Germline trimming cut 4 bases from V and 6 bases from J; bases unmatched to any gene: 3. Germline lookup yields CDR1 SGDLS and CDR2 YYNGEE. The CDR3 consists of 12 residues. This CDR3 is CASSKDRGEQYF. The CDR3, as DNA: TGTGCCAGCAGCAAAGACAGGGGCGAGCAGTACTTC.

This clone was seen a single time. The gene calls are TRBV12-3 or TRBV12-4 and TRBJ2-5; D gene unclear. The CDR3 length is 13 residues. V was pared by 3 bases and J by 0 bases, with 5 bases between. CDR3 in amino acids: CASSFGNQETQYF. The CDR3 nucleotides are TGTGCCAGCAGTTTTGGCAACCAAGAGACCCAGTACTTC.

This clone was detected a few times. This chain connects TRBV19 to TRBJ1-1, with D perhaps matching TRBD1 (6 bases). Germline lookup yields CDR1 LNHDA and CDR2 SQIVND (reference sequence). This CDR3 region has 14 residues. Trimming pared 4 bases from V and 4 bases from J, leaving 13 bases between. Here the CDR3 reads CASSTQGWGTEAFF. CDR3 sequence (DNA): TGTGCCAGTAGTACACAGGGTTGGGGCACTGAAGCTTTCTTT. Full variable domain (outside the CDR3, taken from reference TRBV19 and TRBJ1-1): DGGITQSPKYLFRKEGQNVTLSCEQNLNHDAMYWYRQDPGQGLRLIYYSQIVNDFQKGDIAEGYSVSREKKESFPLTVTSAQKNPTAFYLCASSTQGWGTEAFFGQGTRLTVV.

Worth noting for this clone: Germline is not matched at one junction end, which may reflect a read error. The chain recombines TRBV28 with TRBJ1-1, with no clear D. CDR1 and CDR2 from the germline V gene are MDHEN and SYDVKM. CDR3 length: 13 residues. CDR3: CASSFERIAEAFF. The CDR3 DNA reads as TGTGCCAGCAGTTTTGAGAGGATCGCTGAGGCTTTCTTT.

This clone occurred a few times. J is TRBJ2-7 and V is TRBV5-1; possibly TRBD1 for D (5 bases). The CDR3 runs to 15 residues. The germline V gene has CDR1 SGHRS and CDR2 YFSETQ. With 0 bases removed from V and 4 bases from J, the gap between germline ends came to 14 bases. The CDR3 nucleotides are TGCGCCAGCAGCTTGGAAGGGTCAGGGTGGTACGAGCAGTACTTC. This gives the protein CASSLEGSGWYEQYF.

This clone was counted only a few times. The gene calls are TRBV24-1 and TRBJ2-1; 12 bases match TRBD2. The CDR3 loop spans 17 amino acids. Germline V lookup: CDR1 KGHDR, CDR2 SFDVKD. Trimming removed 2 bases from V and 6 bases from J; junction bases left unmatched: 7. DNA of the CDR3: TGTGCCACCAGTGATTCGCCCCGGACTAGCGGGATCAATGAGCAGTTCTTC. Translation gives CATSDSPRTSGINEQFF.

CDR3 region: CASSLNRIEQYF. CDR3 nucleotide sequence: TGCGCCAGCAGCTTGAACAGGATCGAGCAGTACTTC. The chain recombines TRBV5-1 with TRBJ2-7; possibly TRBD1 for D (5 bases). Trimming took 1 base from V and 6 from J, leaving 8 bases between them. CDR1 and CDR2 from the germline V gene are SGHRS and YFSETQ. This CDR3 comprises 12 residues.

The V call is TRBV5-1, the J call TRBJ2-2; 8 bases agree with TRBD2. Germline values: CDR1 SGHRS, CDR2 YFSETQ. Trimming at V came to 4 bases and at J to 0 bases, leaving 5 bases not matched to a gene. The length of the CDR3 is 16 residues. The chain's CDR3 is CASSVSGSTNTGELFF. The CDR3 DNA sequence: TGCGCCAGCAGCGTAAGCGGGAGCACGAACACCGGGGAGCTGTTTTTT.

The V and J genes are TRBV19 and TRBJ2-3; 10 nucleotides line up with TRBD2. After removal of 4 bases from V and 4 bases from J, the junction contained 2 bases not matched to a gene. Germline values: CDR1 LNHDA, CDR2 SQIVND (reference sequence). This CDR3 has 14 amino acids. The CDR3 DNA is TGTGCCAGTAGTACCGGGACTAGCGCAGATACGCAGTATTTT. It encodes CASSTGTSADTQYF.

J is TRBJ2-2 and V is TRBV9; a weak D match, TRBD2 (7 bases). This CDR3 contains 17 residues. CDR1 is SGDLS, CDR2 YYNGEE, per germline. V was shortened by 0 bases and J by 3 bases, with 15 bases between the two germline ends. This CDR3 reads CASSVAGGLSHTGELFF. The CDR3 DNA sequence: TGTGCCAGCAGCGTAGCCGGGGGGCTGAGCCACACCGGGGAGCTGTTTTTT.

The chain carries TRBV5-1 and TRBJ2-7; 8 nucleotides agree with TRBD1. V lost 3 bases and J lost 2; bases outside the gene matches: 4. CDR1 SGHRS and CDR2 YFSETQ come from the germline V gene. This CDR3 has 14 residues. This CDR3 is CASSYGTGTYEQYF. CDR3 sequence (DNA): TGCGCCAGCAGCTACGGGACAGGTACCTACGAGCAGTACTTC.

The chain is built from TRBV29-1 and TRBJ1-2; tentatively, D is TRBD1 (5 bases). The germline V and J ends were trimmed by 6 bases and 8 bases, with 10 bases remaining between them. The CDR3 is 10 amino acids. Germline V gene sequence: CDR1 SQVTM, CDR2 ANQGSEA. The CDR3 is CSVGVEGYTF. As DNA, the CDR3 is TGCAGCGTAGGGGTTGAGGGCTACACCTTC.

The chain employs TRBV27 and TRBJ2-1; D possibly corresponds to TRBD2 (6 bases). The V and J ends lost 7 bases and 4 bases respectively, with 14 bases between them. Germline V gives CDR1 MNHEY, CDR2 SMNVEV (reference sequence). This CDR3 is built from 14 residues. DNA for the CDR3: TGTGCCAGCAAGTTTAGTGGGGGGTACAATGAGCAGTTCTTC. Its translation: CASKFSGGYNEQFF.

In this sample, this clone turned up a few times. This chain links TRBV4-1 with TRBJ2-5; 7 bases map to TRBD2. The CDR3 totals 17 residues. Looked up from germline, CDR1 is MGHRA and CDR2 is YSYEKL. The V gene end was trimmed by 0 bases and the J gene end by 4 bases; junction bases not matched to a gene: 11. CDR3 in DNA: TGCGCCAGCAGCCAAGATAGCAGGGACTATTGGGCAGAGACCCAGTACTTC. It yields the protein CASSQDSRDYWAETQYF.

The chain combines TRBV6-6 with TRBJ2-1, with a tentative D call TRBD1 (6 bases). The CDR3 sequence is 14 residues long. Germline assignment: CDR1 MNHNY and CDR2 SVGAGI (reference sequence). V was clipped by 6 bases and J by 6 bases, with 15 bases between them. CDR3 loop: CASSPQGTLNEQFF. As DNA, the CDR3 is TGTGCCAGCAGCCCCCAAGGGACACTCAATGAGCAGTTCTTC.

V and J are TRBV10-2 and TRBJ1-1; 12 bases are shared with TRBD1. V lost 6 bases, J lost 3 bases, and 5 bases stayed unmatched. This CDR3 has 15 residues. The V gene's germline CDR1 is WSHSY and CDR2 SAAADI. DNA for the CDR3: TGCGCCAGCAGAGGGACAGGGGGCGGGGACACTGAAGCTTTCTTT. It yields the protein CASRGTGGGDTEAFF.

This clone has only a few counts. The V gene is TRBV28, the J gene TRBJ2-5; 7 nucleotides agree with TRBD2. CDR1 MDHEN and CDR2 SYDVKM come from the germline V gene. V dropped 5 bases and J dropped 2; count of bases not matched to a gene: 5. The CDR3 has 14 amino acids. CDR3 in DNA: TGTGCCAGCAGTCTCCGGGGGGTTCAAGAGACCCAGTACTTC. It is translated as CASSLRGVQETQYF. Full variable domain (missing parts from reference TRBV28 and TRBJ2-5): DVKVTQSSRYLVKRTGEKVFLECVQDMDHENMFWYRQDPGLGLRLIYFSYDVKMKEKGDIPEGYSVSREKKERFSLILESASTNQTSMYLCASSLRGVQETQYFGPGTRLLVL.

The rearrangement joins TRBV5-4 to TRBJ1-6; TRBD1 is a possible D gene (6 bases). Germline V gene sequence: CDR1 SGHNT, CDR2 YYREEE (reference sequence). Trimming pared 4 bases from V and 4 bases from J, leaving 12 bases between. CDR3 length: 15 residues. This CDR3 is CASSPQGRYNSPLHF. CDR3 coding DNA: TGTGCCAGCAGCCCACAGGGTCGATATAATTCACCCCTCCACTTT.

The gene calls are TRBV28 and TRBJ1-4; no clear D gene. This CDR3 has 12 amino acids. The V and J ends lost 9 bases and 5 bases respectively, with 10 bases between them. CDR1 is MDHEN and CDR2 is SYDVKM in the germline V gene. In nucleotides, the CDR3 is TGTGCCAGTCGTCGGAGCAATGAAAAACTGTTTTTT. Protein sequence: CASRRSNEKLFF.